The rows below give T cell receptor beta chains drawn from one sample of a study of shared clonotypes between healthy human individuals. The protocol was immunoSEQ multiplex PCR, while the TCRdb copy is restricted to in-frame clones and leaves out a portion. The repertoire consists of more than 2 million clones, with approximately 95% occurring once and the leading ten covering 0.1% to 0.15%. Sequencing input: naive CD4+ T cells sorted from blood. Receptors originate from a young man in good health. CDR3s include the opening cysteine and the closing phenylalanine or tryptophan. Fields, in order: V gene, CDR3 length, CDR3 protein.

TRBV18 | 12 | CASSPPVGKLFF
TRBV5-6 | 12 | CASSLGLAMKFF
TRBV28 | 13 | CASLTGQGTEAFF
TRBV10-2 | 14 | CASSGINSNQPQHF
TRBV25-1 | 16 | CASSHPPGRGTGELFF
TRBV6-5 | 13 | CASSRQSEGTQYF
TRBV18 | 16 | CASSPRGEAYNSPLHF
TRBV9 | 15 | CASSASAGSTDTQYF
TRBV7-8 | 16 | CASTLLAGGHKETQYF
TRBV5-1 | 15 | CASSLAQTPYNEQFF
TRBV2 | 15 | CASSEGRNPKNIQYF
TRBV5-5 | 16 | CASSSNPGTSSYEQYF
TRBV4-3 | 14 | CASSQDARHTEAFF
TRBV27 | 15 | CASSLRGLAAPTQYF
TRBV9 | 14 | CASSARGGDTEAFF
TRBV10-3 | 14 | CAISESTGRGEQFF
TRBV5-6 | 13 | CASRSLSDTEAFF
TRBV27 | 16 | CASSLSGLVFSYEQYF
TRBV29-1 | 17 | CSVRQPPGQGANYGYTF
TRBV10-3 | 12 | CAISQGSEKLFF